This TCR beta chain was captured by sequencing in a study of T cell changes during pregnancy in multiple sclerosis. Sequencing was performed with immunoSEQ multiplex PCR; in TCRdb, only in-frame clones are kept and a portion is missing. The sample lists 25,000 to 30,000 clones, 89% seen once, with around 0.59% in the top ten. This clonotype originated in a female donor in good health, enrolled as a control in a pregnancy study. The material was CD4+ T cells from peripheral blood mononuclear cells, obtained in the first trimester of pregnancy.

For the CDR3, the DNA is TGTGCCAGTAGTATGTCCGGGACACCTACTGAAAAACTGTTTTTT. Amino acid sequence: CASSMSGTPTEKLFF. The chain uses TRBV19 and TRBJ1-4; D is perhaps TRBD1 (6 bases). V gave up 3 bases and J gave up 7 bases, with 15 bases separating them. Germline CDR1 and CDR2: LNHDA and SQIVND (reference sequence). The CDR3 spans 15 residues.